This T cell receptor (beta chain) was sequenced for a study of T cell responses to AZD1222 COVID-19 vaccine. Clones were read by immunoSEQ multiplex PCR, and TCRdb kept only the in-frame ones, dropping some. Here the sample spans about 150,000 clones, roughly nine tenths being singletons. CDR1 and CDR2 from the germline V gene are LNHDA and SQIVND (reference sequence). This CDR3 contains 14 residues. V lost 10 bases, J lost 6 bases, and 22 bases lay in between. Here the sequenced sample was peripheral blood, taken on day 0 of AZD1222 vaccination. The clonotype originates from an adult in good health. The rearrangement links TRBV19 to TRBJ2-7; the D call may be TRBD1 or TRBD2 (5 bases each). CDR3: CATSNRRDPAEQYF. In DNA form, the CDR3 reads TGTGCCACCTCGAACCGTCGGGACCCCGCCGAGCAGTACTTC.